This T cell receptor (beta chain) was recorded in a study of T cell therapy after organ transplantation. Comments on this clone: Antigen unknown.

The time point here: 20-29 weeks after completion of therapy. Produced via immunoSEQ multiplex PCR; TCRdb's table is partial and in-frame only. The sample carries 15,000 to 20,000 clones, 65% to 90% recorded once. Sequences were derived from CD8+ T cells from blood, sampled after autologous CMV-specific T cell therapy. The receptor's source is a human patient who had received a solid organ transplant and had CMV disease. Certain T cells may be donor cells from the graft.

Here the CDR3 DNA reads TGCGCCAGCAGTGAGTTTCTAGCGGGAGGGCCTGGCAACATTCAGTACTTC. As protein: CASSEFLAGGPGNIQYF. The chain carries TRBV10-1 and TRBJ2-4, with 12 bases identical to TRBD2. The length of the CDR3 is 17 residues. The ends lost 1 base at V and 7 bases at J; junction bases unmatched: 8. The germline V gene has CDR1 WNHNN and CDR2 SYGVQD (reference sequence).